This T cell receptor (beta chain) was sequenced for a study of beta chain features in type 1 diabetes. Investigators reverse transcribed all isolated RNA, so they sequenced expressed TCRB transcripts. Repertoires were generated with immunoSEQ multiplex PCR, while TCRdb's copy carries only in-frame clones and drops some. The table has 850,000 to 900,000 clones, 15% to 20% seen once. The germline V gene encodes CDR1 LGHNA and CDR2 YSLEER. The CDR3 is 15 residues long. J gave up 2 bases and V 0 bases, and 4 bases lay outside the gene matches. Sequenced input: naive CD4+ T cells from blood. The chain joins TRBV4-3 to TRBJ2-7, with 7 bases matching TRBD1. The receptor's source is a young woman in good health. Here the CDR3 DNA reads TGCGCCAGCAGCCAAGATGGGCAGGGGGCCTACGAGCAGTACTTC. Its protein is CASSQDGQGAYEQYF.